The T cell receptor (beta chain) described here comes from a study of T cell responses to AZD1222 COVID-19 vaccine. Notes on the study in general: Distributed over spike, vaccine-associated CD4 TCRs predominated at 160-218 and 743-854. Baseline seropositivity characterized only a handful of AZD1222 recipients. The donor cohort was predominantly white British with a female majority, and clonal diversity may have been underestimated. All repertoire sampling was performed exclusively after the peak T cell response.

With respect to this clone: Antigen unknown.

Method: immunoSEQ multiplex PCR; TCRdb's copy keeps in-frame clones and lacks some. The data show 120,000 to 150,000 clones, 88% seen once. The source was peripheral blood, collected on day 0 of AZD1222 vaccination. The sequence was collected from an adult in good health.

This CDR3 is CASSVGTGFNQPQHF. DNA for the CDR3: TGTGCCAGCAGCGTAGGCACAGGGTTTAATCAGCCCCAGCATTTT. The gene calls are TRBV9 and TRBJ1-5, with D perhaps TRBD1 (6 bases). Germline CDR1 SGDLS, CDR2 YYNGEE. This CDR3 region has 15 residues. V dropped 0 bases and J dropped 4 bases, with 11 bases sitting between them.